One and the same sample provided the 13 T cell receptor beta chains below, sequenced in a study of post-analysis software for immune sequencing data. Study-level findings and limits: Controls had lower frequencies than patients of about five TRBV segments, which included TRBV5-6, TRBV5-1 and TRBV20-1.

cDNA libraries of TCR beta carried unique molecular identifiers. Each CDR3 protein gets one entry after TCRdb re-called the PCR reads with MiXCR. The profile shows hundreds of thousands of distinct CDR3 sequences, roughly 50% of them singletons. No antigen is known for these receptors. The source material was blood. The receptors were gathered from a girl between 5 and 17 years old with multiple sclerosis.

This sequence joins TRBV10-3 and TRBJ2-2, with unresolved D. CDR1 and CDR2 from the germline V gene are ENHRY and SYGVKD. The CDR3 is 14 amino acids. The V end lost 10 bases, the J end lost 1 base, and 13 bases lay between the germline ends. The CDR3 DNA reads TGTGCCACGAGGACGGCGAAGAACACCGGGGAGCTGTTTTTT. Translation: CATRTAKNTGELFF.

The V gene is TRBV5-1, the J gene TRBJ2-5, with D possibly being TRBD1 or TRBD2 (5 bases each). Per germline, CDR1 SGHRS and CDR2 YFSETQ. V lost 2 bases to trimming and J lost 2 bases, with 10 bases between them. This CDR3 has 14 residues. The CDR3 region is CASSLRDAQETQYF. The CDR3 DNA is TGCGCCAGCAGCTTACGGGACGCGCAAGAGACCCAGTACTTC. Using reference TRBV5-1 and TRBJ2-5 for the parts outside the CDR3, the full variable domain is KAGVTQTPRYLIKTRGQQVTLSCSPISGHRSVSWYQQTPGQGLQFLFEYFSETQRNKGNFPGRFSGRQFSNSRSEMNVSTLELGDSALYLCASSLRDAQETQYFGPGTRLLVL.

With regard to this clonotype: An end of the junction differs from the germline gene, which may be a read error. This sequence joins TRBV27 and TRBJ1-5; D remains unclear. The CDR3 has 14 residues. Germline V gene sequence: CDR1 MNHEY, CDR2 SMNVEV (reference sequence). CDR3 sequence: CASRLRGTNRPQHF. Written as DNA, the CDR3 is TGTGCCAGCAGACTTAGAGGAACCAATCGGCCCCAGCATTTT.

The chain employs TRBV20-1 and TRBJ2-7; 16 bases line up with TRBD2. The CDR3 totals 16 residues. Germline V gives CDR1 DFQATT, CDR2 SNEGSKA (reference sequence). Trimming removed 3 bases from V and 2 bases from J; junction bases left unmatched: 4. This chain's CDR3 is CSASKGLAGGPYEQYF. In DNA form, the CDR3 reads TGCAGTGCTAGTAAGGGACTAGCGGGAGGGCCCTACGAGCAGTACTTC.

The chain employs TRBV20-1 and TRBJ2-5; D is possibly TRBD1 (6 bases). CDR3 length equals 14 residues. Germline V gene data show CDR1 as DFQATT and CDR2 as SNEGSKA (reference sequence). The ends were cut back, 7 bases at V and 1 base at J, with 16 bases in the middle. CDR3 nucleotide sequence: TGCAGTGTTAGGGACACCCTGGGCCAAGAGACCCAGTACTTC. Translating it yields CSVRDTLGQETQYF.

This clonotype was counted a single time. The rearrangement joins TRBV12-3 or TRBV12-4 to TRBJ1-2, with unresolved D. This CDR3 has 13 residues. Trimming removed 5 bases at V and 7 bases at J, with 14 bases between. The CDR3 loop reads CASSIFGDPGYTF. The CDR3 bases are TGTGCCAGCAGTATATTTGGGGATCCTGGCTACACCTTC.

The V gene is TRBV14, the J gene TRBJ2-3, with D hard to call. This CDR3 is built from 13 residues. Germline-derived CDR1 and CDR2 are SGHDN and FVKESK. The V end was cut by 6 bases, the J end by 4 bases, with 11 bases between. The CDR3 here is CASSQLSPDTQYF. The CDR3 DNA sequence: TGTGCCAGCAGTCAGCTAAGCCCAGATACGCAGTATTTT. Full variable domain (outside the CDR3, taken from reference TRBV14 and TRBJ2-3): EAGVTQFPSHSVIEKGQTVTLRCDPISGHDNLYWYRRVMGKEIKFLLHFVKESKQDESGMPNNRFLAERTGGTYSTLKVQPAELEDSGVYFCASSQLSPDTQYFGPGTRLTVL.

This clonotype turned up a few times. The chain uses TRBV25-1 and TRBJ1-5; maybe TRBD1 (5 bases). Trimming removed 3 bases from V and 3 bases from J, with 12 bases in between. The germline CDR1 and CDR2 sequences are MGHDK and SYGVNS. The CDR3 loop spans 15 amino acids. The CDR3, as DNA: TGTGCCAGCAGTGAGCAGGGCCTTTCCAATCAGCCCCAGCATTTT. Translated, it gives CASSEQGLSNQPQHF.

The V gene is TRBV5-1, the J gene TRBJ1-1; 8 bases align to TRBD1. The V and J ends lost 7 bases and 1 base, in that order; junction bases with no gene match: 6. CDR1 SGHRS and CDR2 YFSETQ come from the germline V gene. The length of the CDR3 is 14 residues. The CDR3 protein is CASGWTGTNTEAFF. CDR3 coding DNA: TGCGCCAGCGGCTGGACAGGGACGAACACTGAAGCTTTCTTT.

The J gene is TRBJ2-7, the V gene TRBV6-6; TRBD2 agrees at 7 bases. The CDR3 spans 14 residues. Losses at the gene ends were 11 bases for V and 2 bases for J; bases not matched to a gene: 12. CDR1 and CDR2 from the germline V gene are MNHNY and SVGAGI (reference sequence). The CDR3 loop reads CASKASGAPYEQYF. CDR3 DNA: TGTGCCTCCAAAGCCAGCGGGGCCCCCTACGAGCAGTACTTC.

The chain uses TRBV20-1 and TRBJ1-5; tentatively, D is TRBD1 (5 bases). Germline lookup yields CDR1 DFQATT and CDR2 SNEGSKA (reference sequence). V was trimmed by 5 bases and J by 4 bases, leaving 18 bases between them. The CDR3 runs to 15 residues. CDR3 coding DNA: TGCAGTGCTCCGGGCGGTCGAGGGACGAATCAGCCCCAGCATTTT. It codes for CSAPGGRGTNQPQHF.

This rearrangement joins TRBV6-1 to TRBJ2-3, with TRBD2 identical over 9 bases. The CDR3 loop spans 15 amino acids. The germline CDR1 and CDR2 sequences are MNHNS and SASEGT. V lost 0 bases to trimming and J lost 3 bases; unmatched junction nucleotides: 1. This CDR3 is CASSEAAGGTDTQYF. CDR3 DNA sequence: TGTGCCAGCAGTGAAGCAGCGGGGGGTACAGATACGCAGTATTTT.

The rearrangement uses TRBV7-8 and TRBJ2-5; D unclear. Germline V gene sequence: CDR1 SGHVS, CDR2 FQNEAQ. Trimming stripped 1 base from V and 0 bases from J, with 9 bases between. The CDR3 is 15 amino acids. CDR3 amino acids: CASSLGVGYQETQYF. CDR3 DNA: TGTGCCAGCAGCTTAGGGGTTGGGTACCAAGAGACCCAGTACTTC. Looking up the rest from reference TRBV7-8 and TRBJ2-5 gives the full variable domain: GAGVSQSPRYKVAKRGQDVALRCDPISGHVSLFWYQQALGQGPEFLTYFQNEAQLDKSGLPSDRFFAERPEGSVSTLKIQRTQQEDSAVYLCASSLGVGYQETQYFGPGTRLLVL.